The text below deals with one T cell receptor (beta chain). This clonotype occurred many times. Its antigen target is currently unknown. Per-base qualities were not stored, and no clone one base away is much larger. This sample was included in a study of early T cells in non-severe SARS-CoV-2 infection (dated by TCRdb to about 2021). Background on the whole study: TCR sequencing used bulk RNA from unsorted whole blood, so alpha and beta chains could not be paired. General conclusions and limits of the study: Matching against VDJdb was skewed toward anti-spike CD8 responses, likely underestimated virus-specific expansions, and missed private and CD4 specificities.

The study was a case-control design nested within a healthcare worker cohort in London, UK, with weekly nasopharyngeal swab PCR tests and blood sampling. Healthcare workers were enrolled in the week of the UK lockdown, from 23 to 31 March 2020, and were followed every week for up to roughly 15 weeks. The library was built by means of 5' RACE. The data were produced on a NextSeq 500. In the TCR library protocol, unique molecular identifiers were attached to individual cDNA molecules to correct for PCR bias and sequencing error. TCR alpha and beta chains were both sequenced, and the abundances of alpha and beta sequences in each sample were closely correlated with each other. As for the original processing: V gene, J gene and CDR3 annotation of TCR sequences was performed with Decombinator V4. TCRs were defined as expanded if a significant change between any two time points was detected under a Poisson model with p below 0.0001. TCR abundances were normalised to the total number of TCRs sequenced per sample and expressed as counts per million. A search of VDJdb, accessed on 1 November 2021, was run for TCRs annotated to CMV, EBV and SARS-CoV-2, with TCRs annotated for multiple antigens excluded. Clones were called with MiXCR by TCRdb after fastp trimmed the public reads at Q25, and only in-frame beta chains were retained. When rows share a CDR3 protein, they turn into one entry using the most common DNA and genes. None of the V and J calls come from the authors' own analysis; TCRdb made them. This sample gives about 64,000 distinct CDR3 sequences in total; roughly 9% of them show up just once. 10% to 15% of the sample lies in the top ten.

Sequencing used whole blood, obtained at baseline. The sequence came from an adult who was a healthcare worker with PCR-confirmed SARS-CoV-2 infection or an uninfected control (not recorded which).

The sequenced DNA: TGTGCCAGCAGCGTAGATAGTGGGTTCCGCCCAGATACGCAGTATTTT. Its protein product is CASSVDSGFRPDTQYF. Recombination connected TRBV9 to TRBJ2-3; no D gene is confidently identified. Based on the germline V gene, the CDR1 and CDR2 sequences are SGDLS and YYNGEE. The junction carries 15 bases between V and J, which are trimmed by 0 bases and 4 bases respectively. The CDR3 holds 16 amino acids from the cysteine to the phenylalanine. The DNA shown is the 48-base CDR3, in frame from base 1.